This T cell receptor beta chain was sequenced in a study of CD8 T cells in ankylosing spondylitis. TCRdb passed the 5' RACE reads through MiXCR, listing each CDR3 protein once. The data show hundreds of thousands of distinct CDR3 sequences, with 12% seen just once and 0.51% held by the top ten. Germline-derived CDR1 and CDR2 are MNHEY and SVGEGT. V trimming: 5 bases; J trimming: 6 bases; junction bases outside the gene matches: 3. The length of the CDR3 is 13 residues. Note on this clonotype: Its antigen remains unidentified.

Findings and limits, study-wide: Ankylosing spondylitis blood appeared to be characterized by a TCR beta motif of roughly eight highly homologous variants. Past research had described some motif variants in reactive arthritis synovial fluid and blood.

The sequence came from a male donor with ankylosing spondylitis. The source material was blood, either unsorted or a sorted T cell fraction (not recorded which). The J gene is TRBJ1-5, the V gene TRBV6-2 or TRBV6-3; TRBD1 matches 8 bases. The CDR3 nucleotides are TGTGCCAGCAGTGGGGACAGGCTTCAGCCCCAGCATTTT. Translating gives CASSGDRLQPQHF.